This T cell receptor (beta chain) came from a study of shared clonotypes between healthy human individuals. This clone appeared many times. Germline V gene data show CDR1 as ENHRY and CDR2 as SYGVKD. The CDR3 contains 19 residues. The ends were cut back, 7 bases at V and 5 bases at J, with 33 bases in the middle. Generated by immunoSEQ multiplex PCR, the TCRdb table keeps only in-frame clones and is missing some. Of about 110,000 clones in the sample, roughly two thirds were seen once. The source of this sequence is a woman aged 25-40 years in good health. The sequenced sample consisted of memory CD8+ T cells sorted from blood. Subset described: CD45RO+ cells pooled with CCR7-negative TemRA cells. The V and J genes are TRBV10-3 and TRBJ2-7; possibly TRBD2 for D (7 bases). The CDR3 loop reads CAITDTGQTNPVAGNEQYF. CDR3 nucleotides: TGTGCCATCACCGATACGGGACAAACGAACCCCGTAGCGGGCAACGAGCAGTACTTC.